The TCR beta chain described here comes from a study of cytomegalovirus exposure and HLA in healthy donors. Study-wide findings and caveats: Earlier findings revealed that most TCR beta V segments proved productive either about 87% or about 30% of the time.

A remark on this clone: As yet, its antigen is unknown.

PCR amplification relied on 60 Vbeta primers (plus 13 Jbeta primers). Some clones are missing from TCRdb's copy, which holds only in-frame ones; the method was immunoSEQ multiplex PCR. Here the sample spans about 70,000 clones, 86% being singletons. This CDR3 region has 19 residues. V lost 2 bases to trimming and J lost 1 base; unmatched junction nucleotides: 11. Germline CDR1 reads SGHRS; CDR2 reads YFSETQ. This rearrangement joins TRBV5-1 to TRBJ2-6; 8 bases line up with TRBD1. The clonotype was recovered from a woman younger than 45 in good health and CMV-seronegative. The sequencing sample was made of PBMCs. In DNA form, the CDR3 reads TGCGCCAGCAGCTTAAGCGTAGGACAGGGAAGGTCTGGGGCCAACGTCCTGACTTTC. Protein product: CASSLSVGQGRSGANVLTF.